This T cell receptor (beta chain) was sequenced for a study of graft-versus-host responses after intestinal transplantation. Study-wide background: The study gave all recipients anti-thymocyte globulin induction, then tacrolimus and steroids for 2 to 3 years.

Profiled with immunoSEQ multiplex PCR; TCRdb holds only in-frame clones, not every one. The sample consists of some 22,000 clones, roughly two fifths of them appearing once. This clone is medium-sized. Investigators plated around 200,000 CFSE-labeled responder cells together with around 200,000 irradiated stimulator cells labeled with violet dye. The CDR3 contains 13 residues. Trimming pared 1 base from V and 8 bases from J, leaving 8 bases between. Germline-derived CDR1 and CDR2 are MDHEN and SYDVKM. This clonotype was obtained from a human patient who received an intestinal transplant. Here the sequenced sample was alloreactive CD8+ T cells from a mixed lymphocyte reaction culture, taken before intestinal transplant. Subset defined: CFSE-low proliferating T cells sorted from roughly 6-day pre-transplant mixed lymphocyte reaction (GvH or HvG direction). The rearrangement links TRBV28 to TRBJ2-2; D call uncertain. CDR3 amino acids: CASSLLAGGELFF. The DNA of the CDR3 is TGTGCCAGCAGTTTATTGGCTGGGGGGGAGCTGTTTTTT.